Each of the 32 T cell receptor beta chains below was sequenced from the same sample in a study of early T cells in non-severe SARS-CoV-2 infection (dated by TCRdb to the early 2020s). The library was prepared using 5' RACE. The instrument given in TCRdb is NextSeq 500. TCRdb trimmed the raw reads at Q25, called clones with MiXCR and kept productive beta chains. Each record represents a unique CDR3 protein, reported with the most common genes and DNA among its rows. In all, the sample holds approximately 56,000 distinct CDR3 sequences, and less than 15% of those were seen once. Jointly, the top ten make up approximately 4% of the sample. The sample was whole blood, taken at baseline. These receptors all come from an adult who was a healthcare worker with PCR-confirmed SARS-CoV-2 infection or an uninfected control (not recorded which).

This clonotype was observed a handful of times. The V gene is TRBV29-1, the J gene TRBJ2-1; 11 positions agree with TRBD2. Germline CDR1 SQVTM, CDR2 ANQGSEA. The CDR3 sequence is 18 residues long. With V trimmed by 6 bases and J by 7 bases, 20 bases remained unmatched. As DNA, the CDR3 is TGCAGCGTGACCGGTATAGCGGGAGGGGCAACCTCGTATAATGAGCAGTTCTTC. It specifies CSVTGIAGGATSYNEQFF.

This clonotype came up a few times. The CDR3 protein is CSARDPASTDTQYF. The DNA for the CDR3 is TGCAGTGCTAGAGATCCCGCCTCCACAGATACGCAGTATTTT. J is TRBJ2-3 and V is TRBV20-1; no clear D. The V gene's germline CDR1 is DFQATT and CDR2 SNEGSKA (reference sequence). The CDR3 length is 14 residues. Trimming cost V 0 bases and J 2 bases, with 9 bases left between them.

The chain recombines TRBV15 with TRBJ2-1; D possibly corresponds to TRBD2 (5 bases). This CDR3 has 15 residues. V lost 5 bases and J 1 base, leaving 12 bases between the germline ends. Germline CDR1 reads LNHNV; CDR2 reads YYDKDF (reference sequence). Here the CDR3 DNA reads TGTGCCACCAGCCAAGCCGGGGAATCCTACAATGAGCAGTTCTTC. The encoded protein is CATSQAGESYNEQFF.

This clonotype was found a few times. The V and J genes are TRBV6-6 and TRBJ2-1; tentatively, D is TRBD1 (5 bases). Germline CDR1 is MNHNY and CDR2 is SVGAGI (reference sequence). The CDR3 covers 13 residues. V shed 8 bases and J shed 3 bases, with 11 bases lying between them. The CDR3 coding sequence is TGTGCCAGCTCCGCAGGGAACTACAATGAGCAGTTCTTC. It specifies CASSAGNYNEQFF.

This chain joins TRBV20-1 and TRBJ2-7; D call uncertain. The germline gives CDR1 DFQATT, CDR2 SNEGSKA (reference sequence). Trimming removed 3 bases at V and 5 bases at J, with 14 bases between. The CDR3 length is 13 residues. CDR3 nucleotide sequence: TGCAGTGCTAGTGAACGATACCTGCACGAGCAGTACTTC. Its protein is CSASERYLHEQYF.

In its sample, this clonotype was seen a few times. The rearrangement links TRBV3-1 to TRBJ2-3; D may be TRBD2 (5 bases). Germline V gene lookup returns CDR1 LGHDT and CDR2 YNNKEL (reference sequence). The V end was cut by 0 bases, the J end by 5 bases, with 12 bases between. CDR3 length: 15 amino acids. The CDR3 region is CASSQDPLAVDTQYF. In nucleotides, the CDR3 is TGTGCCAGCAGCCAAGATCCGCTAGCCGTAGATACGCAGTATTTT.

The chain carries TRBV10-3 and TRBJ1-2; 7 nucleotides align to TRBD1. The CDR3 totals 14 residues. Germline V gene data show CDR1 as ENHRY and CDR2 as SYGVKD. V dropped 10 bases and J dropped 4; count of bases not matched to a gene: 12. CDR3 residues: CATLQGQTAYGYTF. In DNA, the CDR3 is TGTGCCACCCTACAGGGACAGACCGCCTATGGCTACACCTTC.

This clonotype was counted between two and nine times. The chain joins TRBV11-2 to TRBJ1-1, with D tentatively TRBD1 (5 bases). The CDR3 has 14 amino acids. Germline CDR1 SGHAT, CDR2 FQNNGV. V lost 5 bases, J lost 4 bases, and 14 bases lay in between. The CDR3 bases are TGTGCCAGCAGCCCCCGTCGGGGGGGCACTGAAGCTTTCTTT. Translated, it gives CASSPRRGGTEAFF.

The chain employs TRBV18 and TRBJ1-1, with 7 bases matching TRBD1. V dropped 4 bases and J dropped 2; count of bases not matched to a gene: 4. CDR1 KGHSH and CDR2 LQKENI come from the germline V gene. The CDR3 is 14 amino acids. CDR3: CASSRDRQNTEAFF. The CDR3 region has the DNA TGTGCCAGCTCACGGGACAGACAAAACACTGAAGCTTTCTTT.

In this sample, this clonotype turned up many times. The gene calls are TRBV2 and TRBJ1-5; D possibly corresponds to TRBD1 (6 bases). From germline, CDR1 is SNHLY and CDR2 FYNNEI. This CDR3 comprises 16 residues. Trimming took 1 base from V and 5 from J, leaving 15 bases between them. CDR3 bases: TGTGCCAGCAGTGAAGGGGGGGCAGGGGTGTATCAGCCCCAGCATTTT. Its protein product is CASSEGGAGVYQPQHF.

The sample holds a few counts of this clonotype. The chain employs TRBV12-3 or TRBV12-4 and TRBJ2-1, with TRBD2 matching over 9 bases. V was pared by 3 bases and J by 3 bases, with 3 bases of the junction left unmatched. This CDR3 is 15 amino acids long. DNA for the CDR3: TGTGCCAGCAGTTTTCTAGCGGGGATCTACAATGAGCAGTTCTTC. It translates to CASSFLAGIYNEQFF.

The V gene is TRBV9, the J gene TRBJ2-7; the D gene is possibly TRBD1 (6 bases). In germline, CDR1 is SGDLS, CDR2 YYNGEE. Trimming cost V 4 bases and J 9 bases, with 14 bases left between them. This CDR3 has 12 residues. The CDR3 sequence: CASSKAGGAQYF. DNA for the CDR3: TGTGCCAGCAGCAAGGCTGGGGGCGCGCAGTACTTC.

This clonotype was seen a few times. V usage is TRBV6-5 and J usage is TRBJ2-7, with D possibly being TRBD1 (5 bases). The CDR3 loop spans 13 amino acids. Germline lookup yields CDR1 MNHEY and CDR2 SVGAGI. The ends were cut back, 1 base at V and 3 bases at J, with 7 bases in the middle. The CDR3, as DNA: TGTGCCAGCAGTTACTACAGGAACTACGAGCAGTACTTC. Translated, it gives CASSYYRNYEQYF.

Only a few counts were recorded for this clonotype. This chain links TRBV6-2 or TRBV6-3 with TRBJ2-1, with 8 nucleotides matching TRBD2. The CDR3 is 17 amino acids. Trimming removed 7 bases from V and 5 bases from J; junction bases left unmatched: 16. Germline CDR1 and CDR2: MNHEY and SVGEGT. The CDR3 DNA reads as TGTGCCAGCACCACACGGGTTGGCCTAGCGGGTAACAATGAGCAGTTCTTC. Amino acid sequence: CASTTRVGLAGNNEQFF.

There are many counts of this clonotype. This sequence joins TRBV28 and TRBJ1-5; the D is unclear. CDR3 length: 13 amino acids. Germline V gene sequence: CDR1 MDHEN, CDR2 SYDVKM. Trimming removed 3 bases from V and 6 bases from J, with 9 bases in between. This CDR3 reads CASSFRSPQPQHF. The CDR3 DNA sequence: TGTGCCAGCAGTTTCCGGAGCCCTCAGCCCCAGCATTTT.

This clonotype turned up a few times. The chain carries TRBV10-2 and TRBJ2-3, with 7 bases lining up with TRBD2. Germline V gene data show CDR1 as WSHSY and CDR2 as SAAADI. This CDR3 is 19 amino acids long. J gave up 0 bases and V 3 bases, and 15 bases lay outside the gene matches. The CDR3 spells CASSERGLERGASTDTQYF. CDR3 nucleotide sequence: TGCGCCAGCAGTGAAAGAGGACTAGAACGCGGGGCTAGCACAGATACGCAGTATTTT.

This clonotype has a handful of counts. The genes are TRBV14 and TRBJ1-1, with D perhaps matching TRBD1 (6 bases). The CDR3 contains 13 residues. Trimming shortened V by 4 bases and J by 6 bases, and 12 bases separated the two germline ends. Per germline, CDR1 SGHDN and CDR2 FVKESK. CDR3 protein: CASSLRGGPEAFF. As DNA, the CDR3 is TGTGCCAGCAGCCTCAGGGGAGGCCCTGAAGCTTTCTTT.

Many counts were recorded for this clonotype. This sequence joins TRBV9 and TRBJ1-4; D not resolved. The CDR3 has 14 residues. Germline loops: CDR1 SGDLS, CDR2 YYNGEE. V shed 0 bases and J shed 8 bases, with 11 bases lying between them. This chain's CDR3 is CASSVGGFDEKLFF. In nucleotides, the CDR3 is TGTGCCAGCAGCGTAGGAGGGTTTGACGAAAAACTGTTTTTT.

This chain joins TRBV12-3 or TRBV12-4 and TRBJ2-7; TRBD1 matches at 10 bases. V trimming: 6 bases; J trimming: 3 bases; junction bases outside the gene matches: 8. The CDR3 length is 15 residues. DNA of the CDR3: TGTGCCAGCAGGGGACCGGGACAGGGGTTCTACGAGCAGTACTTC. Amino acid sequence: CASRGPGQGFYEQYF.

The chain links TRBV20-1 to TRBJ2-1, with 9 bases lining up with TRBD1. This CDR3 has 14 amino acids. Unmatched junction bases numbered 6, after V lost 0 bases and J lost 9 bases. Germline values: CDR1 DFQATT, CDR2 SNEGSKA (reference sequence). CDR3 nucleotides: TGCAGTGCTAGAGACAGGACAGGGGCAGTTGAGCAGTTCTTC. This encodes CSARDRTGAVEQFF.

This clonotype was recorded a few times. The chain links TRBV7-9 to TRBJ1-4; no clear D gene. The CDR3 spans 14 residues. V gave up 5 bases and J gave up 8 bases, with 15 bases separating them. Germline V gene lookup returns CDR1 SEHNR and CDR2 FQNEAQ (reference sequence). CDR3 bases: TGTGCCAGCAGCCCGTATGGAGATTACGAAAAACTGTTTTTT. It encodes CASSPYGDYEKLFF.

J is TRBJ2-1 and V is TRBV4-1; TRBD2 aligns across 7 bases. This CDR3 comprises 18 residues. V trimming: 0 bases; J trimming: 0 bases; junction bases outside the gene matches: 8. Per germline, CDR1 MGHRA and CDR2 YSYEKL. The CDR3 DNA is TGCGCCAGCAGCCAAGAACCCCGGGGGGTTAGCTCCTACAATGAGCAGTTCTTC. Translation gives CASSQEPRGVSSYNEQFF.

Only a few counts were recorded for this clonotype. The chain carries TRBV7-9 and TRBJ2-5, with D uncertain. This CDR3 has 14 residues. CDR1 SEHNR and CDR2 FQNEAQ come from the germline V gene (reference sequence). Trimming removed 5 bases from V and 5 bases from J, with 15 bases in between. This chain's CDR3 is CASSARIIGETQYF. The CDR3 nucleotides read TGTGCCAGCAGCGCCAGGATTATTGGGGAGACCCAGTACTTC.

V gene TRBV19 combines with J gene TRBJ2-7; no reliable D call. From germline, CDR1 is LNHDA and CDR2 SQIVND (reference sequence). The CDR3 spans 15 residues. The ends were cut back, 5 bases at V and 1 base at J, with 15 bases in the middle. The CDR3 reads CASSLDIGFSYEQYF. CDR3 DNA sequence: TGTGCCAGTAGTCTCGACATAGGGTTTTCCTACGAGCAGTACTTC.

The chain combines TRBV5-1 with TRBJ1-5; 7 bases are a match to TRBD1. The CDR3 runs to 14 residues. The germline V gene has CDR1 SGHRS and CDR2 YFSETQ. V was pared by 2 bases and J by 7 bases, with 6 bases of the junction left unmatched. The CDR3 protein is CASSFGTGDQPQHF. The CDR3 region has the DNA TGCGCCAGCAGCTTCGGAACAGGGGACCAGCCCCAGCATTTT.

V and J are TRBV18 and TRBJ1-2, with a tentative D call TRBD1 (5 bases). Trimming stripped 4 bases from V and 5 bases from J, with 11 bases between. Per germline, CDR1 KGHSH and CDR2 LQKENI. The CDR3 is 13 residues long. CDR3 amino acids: CASSRTGSYGYTF. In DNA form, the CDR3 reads TGTGCCAGCTCACGAACAGGTTCTTATGGCTACACCTTC.

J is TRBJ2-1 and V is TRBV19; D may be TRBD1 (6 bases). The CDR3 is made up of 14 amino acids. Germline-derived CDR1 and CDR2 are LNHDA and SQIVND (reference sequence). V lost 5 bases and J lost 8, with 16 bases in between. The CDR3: CASSRVQGLDEQFF. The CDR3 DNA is TGTGCCAGTAGTCGAGTACAGGGTCTCGATGAGCAGTTCTTC.

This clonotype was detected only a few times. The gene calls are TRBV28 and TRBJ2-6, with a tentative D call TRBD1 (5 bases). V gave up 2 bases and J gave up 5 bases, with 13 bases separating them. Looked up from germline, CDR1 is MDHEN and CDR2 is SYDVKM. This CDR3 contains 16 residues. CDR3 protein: CASSLRRALRANVLTF. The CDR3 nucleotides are TGTGCCAGCAGTTTACGCAGGGCCTTGAGGGCCAACGTCCTGACTTTC.

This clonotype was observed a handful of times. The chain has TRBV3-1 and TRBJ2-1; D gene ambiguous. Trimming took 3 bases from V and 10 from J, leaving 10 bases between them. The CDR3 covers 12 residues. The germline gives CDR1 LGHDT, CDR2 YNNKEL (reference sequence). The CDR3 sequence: CASSQSFGEQFF. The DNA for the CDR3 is TGTGCCAGCAGCCAGTCCTTCGGGGAGCAGTTCTTC.

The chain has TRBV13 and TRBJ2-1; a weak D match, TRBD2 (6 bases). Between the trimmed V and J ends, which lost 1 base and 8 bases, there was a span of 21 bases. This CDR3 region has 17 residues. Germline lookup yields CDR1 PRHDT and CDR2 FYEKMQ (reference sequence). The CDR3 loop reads CASSLESEKLPGDEQFF. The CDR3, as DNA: TGTGCCAGCAGCTTAGAATCGGAAAAACTCCCGGGGGATGAGCAGTTCTTC.

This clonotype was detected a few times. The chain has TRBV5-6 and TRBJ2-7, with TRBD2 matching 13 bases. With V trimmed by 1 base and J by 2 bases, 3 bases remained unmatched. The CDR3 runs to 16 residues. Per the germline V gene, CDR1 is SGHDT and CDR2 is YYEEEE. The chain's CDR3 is CASSLLGTSGTYEQYF. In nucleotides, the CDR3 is TGTGCCAGCAGCTTGCTCGGGACTAGCGGGACCTACGAGCAGTACTTC.

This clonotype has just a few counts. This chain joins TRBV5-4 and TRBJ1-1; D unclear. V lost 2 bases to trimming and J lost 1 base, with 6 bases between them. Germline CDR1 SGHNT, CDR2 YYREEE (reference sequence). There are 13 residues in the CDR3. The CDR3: CASSFDKNTEAFF. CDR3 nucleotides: TGTGCCAGCAGCTTTGACAAGAACACTGAAGCTTTCTTT.